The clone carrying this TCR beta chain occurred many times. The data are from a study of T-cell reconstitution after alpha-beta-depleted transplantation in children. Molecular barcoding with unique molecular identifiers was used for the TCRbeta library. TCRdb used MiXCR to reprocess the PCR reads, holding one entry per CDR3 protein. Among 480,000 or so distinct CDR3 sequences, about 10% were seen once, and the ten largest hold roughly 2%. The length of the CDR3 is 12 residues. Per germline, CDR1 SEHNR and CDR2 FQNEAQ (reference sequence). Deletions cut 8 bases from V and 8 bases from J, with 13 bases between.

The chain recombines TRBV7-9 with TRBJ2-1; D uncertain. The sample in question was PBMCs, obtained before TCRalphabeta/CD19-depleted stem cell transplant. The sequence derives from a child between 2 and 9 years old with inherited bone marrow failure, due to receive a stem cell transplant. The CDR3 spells CASAQSSYEQFF. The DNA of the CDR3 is TGTGCCAGCGCTCAGTCCAGTTATGAGCAGTTCTTC. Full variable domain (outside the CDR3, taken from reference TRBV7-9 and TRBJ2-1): DTGVSQNPRHKITKRGQNVTFRCDPISEHNRLYWYRQTLGQGPEFLTYFQNEAQLEKSRLLSDRFSAERPKGSFSTLEIQRTEQGDSAMYLCASAQSSYEQFFGPGTRLTVL.